This T cell receptor beta chain was sequenced during a study of T cell responses to AZD1222 COVID-19 vaccine. Study details: Second-dose timings of about 4 or about 12 weeks were pooled.

Study results and limitations: The number of AZD1222 recipients seropositive at baseline was only five to seven.

Germline CDR1 is MNHEY and CDR2 is SMNVEV (reference sequence). Unmatched junction bases numbered 8, after V lost 2 bases and J lost 9 bases. The CDR3 runs 15 residues. The repertoire was sequenced with immunoSEQ multiplex PCR; TCRdb's copy has only in-frame clones and lacks some. The sample yields about 99,000 clones, approximately 88% seen once. Comments on this clone: Its specificity is not known.

The source was peripheral blood, collected on day 0 of AZD1222 vaccination. This receptor was taken from an adult in good health. The chain combines TRBV27 with TRBJ2-1; TRBD2 matches 9 bases. The DNA of the CDR3 is TGTGCCAGCAGTTTAACGGGCGGGGGGGCTCTTGAGCAGTTCTTC. Encoded protein: CASSLTGGGALEQFF.